The 19 T cell receptor beta chains below were found in one sample sequenced in a study of neurological immune-mediated disorders. TCRdb redid the calling of the 5' RACE reads with MiXCR, one entry per CDR3 protein. The data show 65,000 to 70,000 distinct CDR3 sequences, around 3.9% seen once. Material: PBMCs. These receptors were collected from a man between 25 and 39 years old with multiple sclerosis.

This clonotype has a count of ten or more. The J gene is TRBJ2-3, the V gene TRBV24-1; D might be TRBD1 (6 bases). Germline V gene data show CDR1 as KGHDR and CDR2 as SFDVKD. The CDR3 is 14 amino acids. The germline V and J ends were trimmed by 5 bases and 2 bases, with 10 bases remaining between them. Written as DNA, the CDR3 is TGTGCCACCAGTGGGACAGACATCACAGATACGCAGTATTTT. Protein sequence: CATSGTDITDTQYF.

This clonotype occurred many times. The chain couples TRBV6-6 to TRBJ2-5; D is unclear. V was cut by 8 bases and J by 4 bases, with 17 bases left in between. This CDR3 is 14 amino acids long. CDR1 MNHNY and CDR2 SVGAGI come from the germline V gene (reference sequence). CDR3 sequence (DNA): TGTGCCAGCCCAACGGGCCTCCACCGAGAGACCCAGTACTTC. It specifies CASPTGLHRETQYF.

This clonotype was seen ten or more times. The CDR3 DNA reads as TGCAGTGCTAGAGCCGACAGGTACAATGAGCAGTTCTTC. This codes for CSARADRYNEQFF. V and J are TRBV20-1 and TRBJ2-1; perhaps TRBD1 as D (6 bases). CDR1 is DFQATT and CDR2 is SNEGSKA in the germline V gene (reference sequence). This CDR3 is 13 amino acids long. V gave up 1 base and J gave up 4 bases, with 8 bases separating them.

This clonotype has a count of ten or more. CDR3 bases: TGTGCCACATCAGACCAAGAGACCCAGTACTTC. The encoded protein is CATSDQETQYF. The V call is TRBV10-3, the J call TRBJ2-5; D is undetermined. The CDR3 is 11 amino acids. Germline-derived CDR1 and CDR2 are ENHRY and SYGVKD. The germline V and J ends were trimmed by 10 bases and 0 bases, with 6 bases remaining between them.

At least ten counts were recorded for this clonotype. The chain links TRBV2 to TRBJ2-1, with D uncertain. Trimming removed 1 base from V and 7 bases from J, with 11 bases in between. Germline V gene lookup returns CDR1 SNHLY and CDR2 FYNNEI. The CDR3 contains 14 residues. CDR3 nucleotide sequence: TGTGCCAGCAGTGAAGAAAACAGCCATAATGAGCAGTTCTTC. Residues: CASSEENSHNEQFF.

This clonotype has at least ten counts. The chain joins TRBV5-1 to TRBJ2-7; TRBD1 matches at 8 bases. The CDR3 has 14 residues. From germline, CDR1 is SGHRS and CDR2 YFSETQ. The J segment lost 1 base and the V segment lost 3 bases, leaving 3 bases of the junction unmatched. CDR3 region: CASSSGTGSYEQYF. The CDR3 region has the DNA TGCGCCAGCAGCTCCGGGACAGGATCCTACGAGCAGTACTTC.

This clonotype was seen at least ten times. The chain uses TRBV10-2 and TRBJ2-3; 8 nucleotides agree with TRBD1. V shed 4 bases and J 4 bases; nucleotides not matched to a gene: 7. The CDR3 is 15 residues long. Per the germline V gene, CDR1 is WSHSY and CDR2 is SAAADI. CDR3 sequence reads: CASSGYRGAPDTQYF. CDR3 nucleotide sequence: TGCGCCAGCAGTGGGTACAGGGGGGCCCCAGATACGCAGTATTTT.

At least ten counts were recorded for this clonotype. The chain uses TRBV15 and TRBJ2-2; a weak D match, TRBD2 (5 bases). V dropped 5 bases and J dropped 5 bases, with 18 bases sitting between them. The CDR3 is made up of 16 amino acids. Germline lookup yields CDR1 LNHNV and CDR2 YYDKDF (reference sequence). CDR3: CATSGMIRGWTGELFF. The CDR3 DNA sequence: TGTGCCACCAGCGGGATGATTCGGGGTTGGACCGGGGAGCTGTTTTTT.

This clonotype was counted at least ten times. The rearrangement uses TRBV11-3 and TRBJ2-1; D is uncertain. Trimming left V 4 bases short and J 10 bases short, with 14 bases between. The CDR3 loop spans 13 amino acids. Looked up from germline, CDR1 is SGHNT and CDR2 is YENEEA. CDR3 bases: TGTGCCAGCAGCTCAGACTCGTTCGGGGAGCAGTTCTTC. As protein: CASSSDSFGEQFF.

The table lists this clonotype with many counts. The V gene is TRBV5-1, the J gene TRBJ2-2; tentatively, D is TRBD1 (5 bases). V dropped 1 base and J dropped 5 bases, with 12 bases sitting between them. Germline assignment: CDR1 SGHRS and CDR2 YFSETQ. The CDR3 runs 15 residues. The CDR3 is CASSLMSRATGELFF. The CDR3 nucleotides read TGCGCCAGCAGCTTGATGTCCAGGGCGACCGGGGAGCTGTTTTTT.

In this sample, this clonotype turned up a few times. The rearrangement joins TRBV6-6 to TRBJ2-7, with 9 positions matching TRBD1. The CDR3 totals 16 residues. The V and J ends lost 0 bases and 4 bases, in that order; junction bases with no gene match: 7. CDR1 MNHNY and CDR2 SVGAGI come from the germline V gene (reference sequence). This CDR3 is CASSYSTGQGRYEQYF. For the CDR3, the DNA is TGTGCCAGCAGTTACTCGACCGGACAGGGGAGGTACGAGCAGTACTTC.

This clonotype was counted ten times or more. The chain recombines TRBV4-2 with TRBJ1-6; 8 bases match TRBD1. From germline, CDR1 is LGHNA and CDR2 YNFKEQ. The CDR3 extends over 15 amino acids. After removal of 2 bases from V and 7 bases from J, the junction contained 4 bases not matched to a gene. CDR3 DNA sequence: TGTGCCAGCAGCCAACTGACAGGGGACAATTCACCCCTCCACTTT. This gives the protein CASSQLTGDNSPLHF.

Ten or more counts support this clonotype. The chain links TRBV5-4 to TRBJ2-7; 12 bases map to TRBD2. V gave up 4 bases and J gave up 0 bases; unmatched junction bases: 5. From germline, CDR1 is SGHNT and CDR2 YYREEE (reference sequence). This CDR3 has 16 residues. CDR3 sequence: CASSRGLAGISYEQYF. As DNA, the CDR3 is TGTGCCAGCAGCCGCGGACTAGCGGGGATCTCCTACGAGCAGTACTTC.

This clonotype was picked up many times. The gene calls are TRBV12-3 or TRBV12-4 and TRBJ2-1; D unresolved. Trimming cost V 3 bases and J 4 bases, with 10 bases left between them. The CDR3 loop spans 14 amino acids. CDR3 sequence: CASSFRTDYNEQFF. CDR3 nucleotide sequence: TGTGCCAGCAGTTTCAGGACCGATTACAATGAGCAGTTCTTC.

This clonotype was recorded many times. In DNA, the CDR3 is TGCAGTGCTAAAGGACTTGGCTACACCTTC. Its translation: CSAKGLGYTF. The chain recombines TRBV20-1 with TRBJ1-2; no reliable D call. Germline V gene sequence: CDR1 DFQATT, CDR2 SNEGSKA (reference sequence). This CDR3 has 10 amino acids. Deletions cut 4 bases from V and 7 bases from J, with 7 bases between.

This clonotype was seen ten or more times. The chain joins TRBV3-1 to TRBJ2-3; D is unclear. V gave up 4 bases and J gave up 5 bases, with 10 bases separating them. Germline V gives CDR1 LGHDT, CDR2 YNNKEL (reference sequence). The CDR3 contains 13 residues. For the CDR3, the DNA is TGTGCCAGCAGCCCCGGAACCGGAGATACGCAGTATTTT. It yields the protein CASSPGTGDTQYF.

This clonotype has a count of ten or more. CDR3 protein: CASSVRQGTYEQYF. The CDR3 DNA follows: TGTGCCAGCAGCGTCCGACAGGGAACCTACGAGCAGTACTTC. The rearrangement links TRBV7-2 to TRBJ2-7; 7 bases map to TRBD1. Germline V gene data show CDR1 as SGHTA and CDR2 as FQGNSA. J was trimmed by 2 bases and V by 5 bases; bases with no gene match: 6. The CDR3 has 14 amino acids.

With regard to this clonotype: The junction does not match germline at one end; this may be a read error. The rearrangement links TRBV15 to TRBJ1-6, with 9 bases lining up with TRBD1. CDR3 length: 15 residues. The germline CDR1 and CDR2 sequences are LNHNV and YYDKDF (reference sequence). CDR3 protein: CATSADRGRASPLNF. The CDR3 DNA reads as TGTGCCACCAGCGCAGACAGGGGGAGAGCTTCACCCCTCAACTTT.

The sample holds many counts of this clonotype. The chain links TRBV5-1 to TRBJ2-1; D might be TRBD1 (6 bases). The CDR3 consists of 15 residues. The V gene lost 4 bases and the J gene lost 5 bases, with 16 bases spanning the gap. CDR1 SGHRS and CDR2 YFSETQ come from the germline V gene. The CDR3 is CASSRTDRSNNEQFF. DNA of the CDR3: TGCGCCAGCAGCCGGACGGACAGATCTAACAATGAGCAGTTCTTC.